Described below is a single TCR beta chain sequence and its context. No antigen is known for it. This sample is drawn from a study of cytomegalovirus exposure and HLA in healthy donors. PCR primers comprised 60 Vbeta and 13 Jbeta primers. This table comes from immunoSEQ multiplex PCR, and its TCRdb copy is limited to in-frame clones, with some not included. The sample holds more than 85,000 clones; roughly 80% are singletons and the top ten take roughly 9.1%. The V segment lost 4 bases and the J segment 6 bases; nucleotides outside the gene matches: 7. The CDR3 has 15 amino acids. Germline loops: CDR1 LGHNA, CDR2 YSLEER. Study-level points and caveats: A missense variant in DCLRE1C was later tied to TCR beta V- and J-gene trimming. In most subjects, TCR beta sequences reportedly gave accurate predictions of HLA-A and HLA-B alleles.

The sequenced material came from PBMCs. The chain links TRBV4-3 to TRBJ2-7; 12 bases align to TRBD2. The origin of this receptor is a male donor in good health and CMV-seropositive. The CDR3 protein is CASSPSLAGGVEQYF. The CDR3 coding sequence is TGCGCCAGCAGCCCCTCCCTAGCGGGAGGGGTCGAGCAGTACTTC.